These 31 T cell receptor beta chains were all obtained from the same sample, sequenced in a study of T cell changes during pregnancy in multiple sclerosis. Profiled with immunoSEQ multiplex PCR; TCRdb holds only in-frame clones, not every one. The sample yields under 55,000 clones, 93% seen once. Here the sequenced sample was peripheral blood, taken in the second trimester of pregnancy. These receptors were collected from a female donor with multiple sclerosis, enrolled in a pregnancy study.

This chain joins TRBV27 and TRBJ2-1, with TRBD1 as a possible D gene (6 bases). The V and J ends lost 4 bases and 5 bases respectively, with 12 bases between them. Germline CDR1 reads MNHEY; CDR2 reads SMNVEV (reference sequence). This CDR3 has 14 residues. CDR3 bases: TGTGCCAGCAGTTGGAGCCAGGGGAACAATGAGCAGTTCTTC. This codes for CASSWSQGNNEQFF.

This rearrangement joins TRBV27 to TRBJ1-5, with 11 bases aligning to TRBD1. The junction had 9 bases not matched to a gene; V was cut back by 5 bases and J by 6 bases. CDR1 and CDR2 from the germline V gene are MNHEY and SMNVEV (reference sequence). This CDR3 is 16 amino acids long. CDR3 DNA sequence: TGTGCCAGCAGTGGGGGACAGGGGGTTCGGGCTCAGCCCCAGCATTTT. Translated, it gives CASSGGQGVRAQPQHF.

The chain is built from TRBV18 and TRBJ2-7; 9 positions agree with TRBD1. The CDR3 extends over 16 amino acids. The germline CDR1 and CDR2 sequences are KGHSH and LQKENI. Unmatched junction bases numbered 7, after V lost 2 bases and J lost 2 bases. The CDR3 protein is CASSPRDRGKPYEQYF. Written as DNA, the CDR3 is TGTGCCAGCTCACCAAGAGACAGGGGGAAACCCTACGAGCAGTACTTC.

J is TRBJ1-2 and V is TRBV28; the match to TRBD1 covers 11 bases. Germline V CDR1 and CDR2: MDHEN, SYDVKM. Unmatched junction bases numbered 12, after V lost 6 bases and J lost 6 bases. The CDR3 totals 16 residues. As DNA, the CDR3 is TGTGCCAGCAGCCCGGGACAGGGGGTTCCTGCGGATGGCTACACCTTC. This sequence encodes CASSPGQGVPADGYTF.

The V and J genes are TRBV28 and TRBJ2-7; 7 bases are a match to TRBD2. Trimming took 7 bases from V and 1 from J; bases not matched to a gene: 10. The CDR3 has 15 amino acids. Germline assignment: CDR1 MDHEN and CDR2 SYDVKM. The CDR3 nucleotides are TGTGCCAGCAAAAAGAGGCTAGCGGAGTCCTACGAGCAGTACTTC. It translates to CASKKRLAESYEQYF. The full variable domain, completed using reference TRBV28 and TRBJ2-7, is DVKVTQSSRYLVKRTGEKVFLECVQDMDHENMFWYRQDPGLGLRLIYFSYDVKMKEKGDIPEGYSVSREKKERFSLILESASTNQTSMYLCASKKRLAESYEQYFGPGTRLTVT.

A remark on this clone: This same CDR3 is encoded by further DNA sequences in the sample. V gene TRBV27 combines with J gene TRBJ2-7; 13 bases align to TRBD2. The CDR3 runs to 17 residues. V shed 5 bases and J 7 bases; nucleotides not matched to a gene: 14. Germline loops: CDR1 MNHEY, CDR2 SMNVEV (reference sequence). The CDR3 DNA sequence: TGTGCCAGCAGTGGAAGACTAGCGGGAGGACGTTCTCGGGAGCAGTACTTC. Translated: CASSGRLAGGRSREQYF.

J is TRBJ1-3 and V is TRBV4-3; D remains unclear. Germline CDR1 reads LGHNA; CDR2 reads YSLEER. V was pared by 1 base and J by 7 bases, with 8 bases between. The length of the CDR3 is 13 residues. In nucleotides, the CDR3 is TGCGCCAGCAGCCAAGGACGGAGGAACACCATATATTTT. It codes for CASSQGRRNTIYF.

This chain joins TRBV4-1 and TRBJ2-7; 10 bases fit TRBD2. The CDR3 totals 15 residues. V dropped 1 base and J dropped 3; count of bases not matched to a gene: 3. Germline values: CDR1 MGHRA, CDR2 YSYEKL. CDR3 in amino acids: CASSQGLAGVYEQYF. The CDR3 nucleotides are TGCGCCAGCAGCCAAGGCCTAGCGGGAGTCTACGAGCAGTACTTC.

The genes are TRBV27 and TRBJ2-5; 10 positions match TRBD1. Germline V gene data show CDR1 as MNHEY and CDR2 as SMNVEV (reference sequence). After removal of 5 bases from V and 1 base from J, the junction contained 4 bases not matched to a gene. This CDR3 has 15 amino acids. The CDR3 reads CASSTGQGFQETQYF. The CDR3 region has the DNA TGTGCCAGCAGTACGGGACAGGGGTTCCAAGAGACCCAGTACTTC.

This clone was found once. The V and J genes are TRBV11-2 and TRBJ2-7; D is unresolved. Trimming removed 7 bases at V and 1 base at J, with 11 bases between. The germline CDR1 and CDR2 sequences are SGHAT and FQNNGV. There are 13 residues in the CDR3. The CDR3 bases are TGTGCCAGCACCTCTAGAGAGTCCTACGAGCAGTACTTC. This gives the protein CASTSRESYEQYF.

The CDR3 region has the DNA TGCGCCAGCAGCCGTTCGGGACAGAGCTACGAGCAGTACTTC. Translation gives CASSRSGQSYEQYF. The chain recombines TRBV4-3 with TRBJ2-7, with 7 bases that match TRBD1. The germline V gene encodes CDR1 LGHNA and CDR2 YSLEER. CDR3 length equals 14 residues. V trimming: 4 bases; J trimming: 3 bases; junction bases outside the gene matches: 6.

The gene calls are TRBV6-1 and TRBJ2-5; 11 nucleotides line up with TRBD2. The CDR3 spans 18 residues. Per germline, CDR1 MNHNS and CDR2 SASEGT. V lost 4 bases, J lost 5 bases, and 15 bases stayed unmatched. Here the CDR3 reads CASSASRGRRTSGETQYF. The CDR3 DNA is TGTGCCAGCAGTGCATCCAGGGGGCGGAGGACTAGCGGGGAGACCCAGTACTTC.

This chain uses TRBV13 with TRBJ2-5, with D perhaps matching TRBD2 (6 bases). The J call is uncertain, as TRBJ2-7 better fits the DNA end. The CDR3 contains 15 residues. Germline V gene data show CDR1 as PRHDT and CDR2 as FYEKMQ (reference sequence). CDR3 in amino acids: CASSLVRGLIYEQYF. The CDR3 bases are TGTGCCAGCAGCTTAGTGCGTGGACTAATCTACGAGCAGTACTTC.

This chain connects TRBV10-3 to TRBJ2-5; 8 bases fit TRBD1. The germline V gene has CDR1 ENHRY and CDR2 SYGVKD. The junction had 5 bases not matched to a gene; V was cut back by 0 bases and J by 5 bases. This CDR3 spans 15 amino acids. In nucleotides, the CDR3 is TGTGCCATCAGTGAGTCGCGACAGGGGAGGGAGACCCAGTACTTC. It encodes CAISESRQGRETQYF.

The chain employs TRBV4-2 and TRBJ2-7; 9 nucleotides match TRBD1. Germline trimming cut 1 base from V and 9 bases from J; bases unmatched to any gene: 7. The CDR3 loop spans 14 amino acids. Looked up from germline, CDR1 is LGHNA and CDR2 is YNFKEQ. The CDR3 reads CASSQGTGEVRQYF. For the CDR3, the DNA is TGTGCCAGCAGCCAAGGGACAGGGGAAGTTCGGCAGTACTTC.

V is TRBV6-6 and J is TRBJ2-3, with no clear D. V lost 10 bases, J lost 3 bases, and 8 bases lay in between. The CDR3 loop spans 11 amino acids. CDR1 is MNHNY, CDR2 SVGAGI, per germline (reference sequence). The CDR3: CATLKTDTQYF. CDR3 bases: TGTGCCACCTTAAAAACAGATACGCAGTATTTT.

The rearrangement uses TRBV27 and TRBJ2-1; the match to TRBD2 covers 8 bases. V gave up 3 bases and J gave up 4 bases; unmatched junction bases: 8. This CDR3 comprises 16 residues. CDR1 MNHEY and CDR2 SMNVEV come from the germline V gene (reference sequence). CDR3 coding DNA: TGTGCCAGCAGTTTCCTAATTAGCGGGAATTACAATGAGCAGTTCTTC. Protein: CASSFLISGNYNEQFF.

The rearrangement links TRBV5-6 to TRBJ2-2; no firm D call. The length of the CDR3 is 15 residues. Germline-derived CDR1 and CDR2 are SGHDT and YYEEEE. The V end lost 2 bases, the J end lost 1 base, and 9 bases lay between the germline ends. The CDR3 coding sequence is TGTGCCAGCAGCTTATCGAGTTTGAACACCGGGGAGCTGTTTTTT. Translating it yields CASSLSSLNTGELFF.

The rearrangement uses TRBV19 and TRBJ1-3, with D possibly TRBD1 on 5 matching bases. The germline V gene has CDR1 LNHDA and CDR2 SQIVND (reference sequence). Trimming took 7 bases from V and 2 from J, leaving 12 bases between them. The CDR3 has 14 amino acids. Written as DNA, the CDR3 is TGTGCCAGTAACTCGCAGGGAACTGGAAACACCATATATTTT. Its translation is CASNSQGTGNTIYF.

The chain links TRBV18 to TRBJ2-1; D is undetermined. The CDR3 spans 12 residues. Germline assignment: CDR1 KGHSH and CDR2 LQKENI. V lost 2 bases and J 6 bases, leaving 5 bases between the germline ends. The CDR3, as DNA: TGTGCCAGCTCACCAGGCAGCAATGAGCAGTTCTTC. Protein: CASSPGSNEQFF.

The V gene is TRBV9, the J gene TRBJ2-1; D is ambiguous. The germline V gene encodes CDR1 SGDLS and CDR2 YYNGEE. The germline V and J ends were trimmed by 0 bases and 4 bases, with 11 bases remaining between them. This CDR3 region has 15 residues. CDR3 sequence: CASSVGSLLYNEQFF. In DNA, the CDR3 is TGTGCCAGCAGCGTAGGGTCACTACTTTACAATGAGCAGTTCTTC. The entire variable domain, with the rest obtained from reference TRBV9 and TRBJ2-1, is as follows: DSGVTQTPKHLITATGQRVTLRCSPRSGDLSVYWYQQSLDQGLQFLIQYYNGEERAKGNILERFSAQQFPDLHSELNLSSLELGDSALYFCASSVGSLLYNEQFFGPGTRLTVL.

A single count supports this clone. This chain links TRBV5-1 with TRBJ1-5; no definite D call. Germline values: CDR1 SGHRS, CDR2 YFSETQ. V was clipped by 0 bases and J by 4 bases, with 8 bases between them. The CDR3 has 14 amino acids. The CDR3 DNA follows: TGCGCCAGCAGCTTGGATGGGCGAAATCAGCCCCAGCATTTT. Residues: CASSLDGRNQPQHF.

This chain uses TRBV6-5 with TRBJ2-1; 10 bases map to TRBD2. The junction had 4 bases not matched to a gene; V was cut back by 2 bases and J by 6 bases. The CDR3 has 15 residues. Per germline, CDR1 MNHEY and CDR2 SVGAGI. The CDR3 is CASSYQASGSNEQFF. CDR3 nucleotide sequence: TGTGCCAGCAGTTACCAGGCTAGCGGGAGCAATGAGCAGTTCTTC.

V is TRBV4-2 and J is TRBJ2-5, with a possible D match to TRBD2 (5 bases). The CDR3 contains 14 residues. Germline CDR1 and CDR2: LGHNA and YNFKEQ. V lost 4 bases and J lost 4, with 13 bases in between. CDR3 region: CASSRELPRETQYF. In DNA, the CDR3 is TGTGCCAGCAGCCGGGAGTTGCCACGAGAGACCCAGTACTTC.

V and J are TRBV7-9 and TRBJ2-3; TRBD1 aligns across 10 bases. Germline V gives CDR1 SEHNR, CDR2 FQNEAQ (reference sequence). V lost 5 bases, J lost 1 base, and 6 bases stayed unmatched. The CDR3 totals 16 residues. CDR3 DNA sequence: TGTGCCAGCAGCCGGGGGGGACAGGGGCGCACAGATACGCAGTATTTT. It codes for CASSRGGQGRTDTQYF.

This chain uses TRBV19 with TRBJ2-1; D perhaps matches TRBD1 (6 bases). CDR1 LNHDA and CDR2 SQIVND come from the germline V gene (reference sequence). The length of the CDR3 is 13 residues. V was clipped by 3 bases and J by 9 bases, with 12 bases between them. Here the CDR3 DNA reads TGTGCCAGTAGTATGTATCAGGGGTTTGAGCAGTTCTTC. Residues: CASSMYQGFEQFF.

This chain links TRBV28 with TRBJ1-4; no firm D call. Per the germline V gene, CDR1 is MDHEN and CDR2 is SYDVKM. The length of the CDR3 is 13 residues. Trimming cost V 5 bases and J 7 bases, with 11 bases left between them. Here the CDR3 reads CASSLPAGEKLFF. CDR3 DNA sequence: TGTGCCAGCAGTCTCCCGGCGGGTGAAAAACTGTTTTTT.

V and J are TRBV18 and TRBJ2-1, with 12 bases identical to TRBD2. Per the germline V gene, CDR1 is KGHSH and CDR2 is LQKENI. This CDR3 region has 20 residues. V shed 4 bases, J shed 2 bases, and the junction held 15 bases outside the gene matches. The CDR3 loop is CASSRLGLAGTGAPYNEQFF. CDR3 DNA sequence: TGTGCCAGCTCACGACTAGGACTAGCGGGAACCGGCGCCCCCTACAATGAGCAGTTCTTC.

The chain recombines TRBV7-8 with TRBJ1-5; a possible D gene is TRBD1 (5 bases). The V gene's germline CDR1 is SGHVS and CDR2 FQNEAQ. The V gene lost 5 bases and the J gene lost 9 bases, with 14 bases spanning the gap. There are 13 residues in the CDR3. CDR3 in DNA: TGTGCCAGCAGCATCCGCGCAGGGCGGCCCCAGCATTTT. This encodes CASSIRAGRPQHF.

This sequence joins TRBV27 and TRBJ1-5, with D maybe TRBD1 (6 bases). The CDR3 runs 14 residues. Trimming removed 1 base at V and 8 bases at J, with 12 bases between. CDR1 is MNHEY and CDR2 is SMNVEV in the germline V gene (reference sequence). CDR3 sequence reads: CASSLFPGAKPQHF. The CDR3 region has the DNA TGTGCCAGCAGTTTATTCCCAGGGGCCAAGCCCCAGCATTTT.

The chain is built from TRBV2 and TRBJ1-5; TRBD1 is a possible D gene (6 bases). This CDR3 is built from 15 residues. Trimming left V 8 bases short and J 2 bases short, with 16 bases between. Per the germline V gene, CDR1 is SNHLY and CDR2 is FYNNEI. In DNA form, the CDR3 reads TGTGCCAGCTCCCAGGGGCGTTTAGGCAATCAGCCCCAGCATTTT. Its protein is CASSQGRLGNQPQHF.